Each of the 25 T cell receptor beta chains below was sequenced from the same sample in a study of cytotoxic CD8 clonotypes in ibrutinib-treated CLL (dated by TCRdb to the early 2020s). The time point label, read with the paper, signifies: 24 months on ibrutinib. To prepare the library, the immunoSEQ multiplex PCR assay was applied. TCRdb stores this immuneACCESS table with in-frame sequences only. Part of the clones is absent; in the studies checked, under half of the shortfall reflects unresolved V genes, and no reason is known for the rest. This sample comprises some 200,000 clones, over 60% of them detected only once. The ten largest clones take up 13% of the sample. This sample comprised PBMCs, obtained after 24 months of ibrutinib treatment. Source of these receptors: a human donor with chronic lymphocytic leukemia.

This clone was counted a few times. The V call is TRBV11-3, the J call TRBJ2-1, with TRBD2 matching 12 bases. The V segment lost 1 base and the J segment 9 bases; nucleotides outside the gene matches: 4. Germline loops: CDR1 SGHNT, CDR2 YENEEA. The CDR3 length is 15 residues. The DNA for the CDR3 is TGTGCCAGCAGCTTAGGCGGACTAGCGGGACTTGAGCAGTTCTTC. Translating gives CASSLGGLAGLEQFF.

This clone was picked up a small number of times. V is TRBV4-1 and J is TRBJ1-2; 8 bases are shared with TRBD1. The germline gives CDR1 MGHRA, CDR2 YSYEKL. The trim removed 1 base at V and 1 base at J, leaving 8 bases unmatched. The CDR3 covers 17 residues. The CDR3 region has the DNA TGCGCCAGCAGCCAAGTGTGGACAGGGAAGTTTAACTATGGCTACACCTTC. Translation gives CASSQVWTGKFNYGYTF.

The rearrangement links TRBV7-3 to TRBJ2-2; unclear D gene. The CDR3 consists of 12 residues. V dropped 2 bases and J dropped 7 bases, with 5 bases sitting between them. The germline CDR1 and CDR2 sequences are SGHTA and FQGTGA. The CDR3 DNA reads as TGTGCCAGCAGCTTATTAAGCGGGGAGCTGTTTTTT. This gives the protein CASSLLSGELFF.

This sequence joins TRBV27 and TRBJ1-1; D possibly corresponds to TRBD1 (5 bases). Germline assignment: CDR1 MNHEY and CDR2 SMNVEV (reference sequence). The CDR3 length is 14 residues. The V end was cut by 0 bases, the J end by 4 bases, with 9 bases between. CDR3 nucleotide sequence: TGTGCCAGCAGTTTATCCGCGGGGGGCACTGAAGCTTTCTTT. It specifies CASSLSAGGTEAFF.

The J gene is TRBJ2-5, the V gene TRBV11-2; weak D call: TRBD1 (6 bases). Trimming left V 1 base short and J 3 bases short, with 12 bases between. The CDR3 has 15 residues. The germline gives CDR1 SGHAT, CDR2 FQNNGV. The CDR3 loop reads CASSLAHWTEETQYF. DNA for the CDR3: TGTGCCAGCAGCTTAGCCCATTGGACAGAAGAGACCCAGTACTTC.

This chain links TRBV5-1 with TRBJ2-3; D not certain. Germline values: CDR1 SGHRS, CDR2 YFSETQ. V shed 2 bases and J shed 2 bases, with 12 bases lying between them. This CDR3 spans 15 amino acids. The CDR3 region is CASSFDGPDTDTQYF. For the CDR3, the DNA is TGCGCCAGCAGCTTCGACGGCCCAGACACAGATACGCAGTATTTT.

The V call is TRBV18, the J call TRBJ2-3; maybe TRBD2 (6 bases). Trimming removed 4 bases from V and 2 bases from J, with 10 bases in between. CDR1 is KGHSH and CDR2 is LQKENI in the germline V gene. The CDR3 length is 14 residues. CDR3 sequence (DNA): TGTGCCAGCTCACAACGGACTAACACAGATACGCAGTATTTT. Protein: CASSQRTNTDTQYF. Drawing the rest from reference TRBV18 and TRBJ2-3, the complete variable domain is NAGVMQNPRHLVRRRGQEARLRCSPMKGHSHVYWYRQLPEEGLKFMVYLQKENIIDESGMPKERFSAEFPKEGPSILRIQQVVRGDSAAYFCASSQRTNTDTQYFGPGTRLTVL.

The chain carries TRBV9 and TRBJ2-3, with a possible D match to TRBD2 (6 bases). Germline loops: CDR1 SGDLS, CDR2 YYNGEE. CDR3 length equals 15 residues. V was pared by 1 base and J by 6 bases, with 15 bases between. CDR3 residues: CASSVFAEGSDTQYF. CDR3 DNA sequence: TGTGCCAGCAGCGTATTCGCGGAGGGCTCCGATACGCAGTATTTT.

V usage is TRBV18 and J usage is TRBJ1-5; TRBD1 matches 7 bases. CDR3 length: 15 amino acids. Germline loops: CDR1 KGHSH, CDR2 LQKENI. The V and J ends lost 5 bases and 6 bases, in that order; junction bases with no gene match: 10. CDR3 amino acids: CASSSRQGVGQPQHF. CDR3 DNA sequence: TGTGCCAGCTCATCTCGGCAGGGGGTAGGTCAGCCCCAGCATTTT.

The chain uses TRBV4-2 and TRBJ2-1, with a tentative D call TRBD2 (5 bases). This CDR3 is built from 13 residues. Trimming cost V 5 bases and J 3 bases, with 8 bases left between them. Germline V gene lookup returns CDR1 LGHNA and CDR2 YNFKEQ. The CDR3 DNA reads as TGTGCCAGCAGCGTCCGGGACTACAATGAGCAGTTCTTC. This sequence encodes CASSVRDYNEQFF.

J is TRBJ2-1 and V is TRBV6-6; D ambiguous. V was clipped by 6 bases and J by 12 bases, with 9 bases between them. The CDR3 spans 10 residues. Germline V gene sequence: CDR1 MNHNY, CDR2 SVGAGI (reference sequence). This CDR3 reads CASSQDVQFF. Here the CDR3 DNA reads TGTGCCAGCAGCCAGGATGTGCAGTTCTTC.

This clone came up a few times. The genes are TRBV18 and TRBJ1-1; D is possibly TRBD1 (5 bases). Looked up from germline, CDR1 is KGHSH and CDR2 is LQKENI. V lost 6 bases, J lost 1 base, and 9 bases lay in between. The CDR3 is 13 amino acids. The CDR3 coding sequence is TGTGCCAGCTCGGACACCACGAACACTGAAGCTTTCTTT. Residues: CASSDTTNTEAFF. Drawing the rest from reference TRBV18 and TRBJ1-1, the complete variable domain is NAGVMQNPRHLVRRRGQEARLRCSPMKGHSHVYWYRQLPEEGLKFMVYLQKENIIDESGMPKERFSAEFPKEGPSILRIQQVVRGDSAAYFCASSDTTNTEAFFGQGTRLTVV.

The chain carries TRBV14 and TRBJ2-7; 9 bases are shared with TRBD1. V shed 2 bases and J 1 base; nucleotides not matched to a gene: 9. The germline V gene has CDR1 SGHDN and CDR2 FVKESK. This CDR3 is 17 amino acids long. In nucleotides, the CDR3 is TGTGCCAGCAGCCAATCCGGGACAGGGTTGTTTTCCTACGAGCAGTACTTC. It codes for CASSQSGTGLFSYEQYF.

In this sample, this clone turned up a few times. This rearrangement joins TRBV28 to TRBJ2-1; 8 positions match TRBD1. Germline V CDR1 and CDR2: MDHEN, SYDVKM. The V gene end was trimmed by 6 bases and the J gene end by 8 bases; junction bases not matched to a gene: 9. This CDR3 is built from 14 residues. CDR3 sequence (DNA): TGTGCCAGCAGCAGAGACAGGGGATCCGATGAGCAGTTCTTC. Translated, it gives CASSRDRGSDEQFF.

The rearrangement uses TRBV27 and TRBJ1-2; D is uncertain. Germline V gene data show CDR1 as MNHEY and CDR2 as SMNVEV (reference sequence). The CDR3 totals 13 residues. The V end lost 3 bases, the J end lost 2 bases, and 7 bases lay between the germline ends. CDR3 DNA: TGTGCCAGCAGTTTCACAATGAACTATGGCTACACCTTC. Protein sequence: CASSFTMNYGYTF.

This sequence joins TRBV27 and TRBJ2-4; D is uncertain. The CDR3 contains 13 residues. The germline gives CDR1 MNHEY, CDR2 SMNVEV (reference sequence). The V end lost 3 bases, the J end lost 8 bases, and 11 bases lay between the germline ends. In DNA form, the CDR3 reads TGTGCCAGCAGTTTTGGAAGGGCGGACATTCAGTACTTC. It is translated as CASSFGRADIQYF.

This clone turned up a few times. The gene calls are TRBV7-3 and TRBJ2-7, with 9 bases identical to TRBD2. J was trimmed by 7 bases and V by 5 bases; bases with no gene match: 15. This CDR3 is 16 amino acids long. The germline CDR1 and CDR2 sequences are SGHTA and FQGTGA. The CDR3 DNA sequence: TGTGCCAGCAGCCCCTCCCGCGGGAGGGCCCGGGGTGAGCAGTACTTC. It codes for CASSPSRGRARGEQYF. Together with reference TRBV7-3 and TRBJ2-7, the CDR3 gives the full variable domain: GAGVSQTPSNKVTEKGKYVELRCDPISGHTALYWYRQSLGQGPEFLIYFQGTGAADDSGLPNDRFFAVRPEGSVSTLKIQRTERGDSAVYLCASSPSRGRARGEQYFGPGTRLTVT.

The chain links TRBV7-9 to TRBJ2-7, with unresolved D. Trimming cost V 4 bases and J 9 bases, with 19 bases left between them. This CDR3 contains 14 residues. Germline V gene lookup returns CDR1 SEHNR and CDR2 FQNEAQ (reference sequence). CDR3 bases: TGTGCCAGCAGCTCCCCCAGAGAGACGACGGCGCAGTACTTC. This gives the protein CASSSPRETTAQYF.

The chain links TRBV29-1 to TRBJ2-7; D gene unclear. The ends were cut back, 4 bases at V and 2 bases at J, with 12 bases in the middle. From germline, CDR1 is SQVTM and CDR2 ANQGSEA. This CDR3 spans 13 amino acids. CDR3 loop: CSVGDSYPYEQYF. In nucleotides, the CDR3 is TGCAGCGTTGGGGATTCCTACCCCTACGAGCAGTACTTC.

The chain is built from TRBV28 and TRBJ2-5; perhaps TRBD1 as D (5 bases). V gave up 5 bases and J gave up 1 base, with 14 bases separating them. Germline CDR1 MDHEN, CDR2 SYDVKM. This CDR3 is 15 amino acids long. The CDR3 nucleotides are TGTGCCAGCAGTCCCTCCAGGGTACTCCAAGAGACCCAGTACTTC. Amino acids: CASSPSRVLQETQYF. Supplemented by reference TRBV28 and TRBJ2-5, the full variable domain reads DVKVTQSSRYLVKRTGEKVFLECVQDMDHENMFWYRQDPGLGLRLIYFSYDVKMKEKGDIPEGYSVSREKKERFSLILESASTNQTSMYLCASSPSRVLQETQYFGPGTRLLVL.

The chain recombines TRBV4-3 with TRBJ2-6; 7 nucleotides match TRBD2. V was pared by 0 bases and J by 1 base, with 9 bases of the junction left unmatched. Germline-derived CDR1 and CDR2 are LGHNA and YSLEER. The CDR3 covers 19 residues. The CDR3 DNA follows: TGCGCCAGCAGCCAAGATCTTGGGACTACTCCATCTGGGGCCAACGTCCTGACTTTC. Protein product: CASSQDLGTTPSGANVLTF.

The V and J genes are TRBV4-2 and TRBJ2-1; D is uncertain. This CDR3 spans 16 amino acids. Trimming shortened V by 4 bases and J by 8 bases, and 21 bases separated the two germline ends. Germline CDR1 and CDR2: LGHNA and YNFKEQ. The CDR3 is CASSPRPKGNGHEQFF. The CDR3 nucleotides are TGTGCCAGCAGCCCCCGCCCTAAGGGCAATGGGCATGAGCAGTTCTTC.

V is TRBV6-1 and J is TRBJ1-2; TRBD1 agrees at 8 bases. The CDR3 is 16 residues long. In germline, CDR1 is MNHNS, CDR2 SASEGT. J was trimmed by 4 bases and V by 8 bases; bases with no gene match: 15. This CDR3 reads CASGGTGPPHGYGYTF. The CDR3, as DNA: TGTGCCAGCGGTGGGACAGGCCCCCCCCATGGCTATGGCTACACCTTC.

The V gene is TRBV9, the J gene TRBJ1-2; TRBD1 is a possible D gene (5 bases). CDR3 length: 14 amino acids. Germline V gene lookup returns CDR1 SGDLS and CDR2 YYNGEE. V was cut by 4 bases and J by 4 bases, with 14 bases left in between. For the CDR3, the DNA is TGTGCCAGCAGCTCCCGGGGGGGTTTCTATGGCTACACCTTC. This translates into CASSSRGGFYGYTF.

The V and J genes are TRBV10-2 and TRBJ1-2; D unclear. V was clipped by 0 bases and J by 2 bases, with 16 bases between them. Germline V gives CDR1 WSHSY, CDR2 SAAADI. The CDR3 has 17 residues. The CDR3 DNA is TGCGCCAGCAGTGAGTCAGCCCTGGCCGCTGTGAACTATGGCTACACCTTC. Translating it yields CASSESALAAVNYGYTF.